Listed here are 4 T cell receptor beta chains from one sample, sequenced in a study of T cell responses to AZD1222 COVID-19 vaccine. Sequencing was performed with immunoSEQ multiplex PCR; in TCRdb, only in-frame clones are kept and a portion is missing. This sample yields 170,000 or so clones, of which 90% are seen a single time; approximately 2.9% belongs to the top ten. Sample: peripheral blood, taken on day 0 of AZD1222 vaccination. The receptors here all came from an adult in good health.

The V call is TRBV9, the J call TRBJ1-1; D remains unclear. This CDR3 comprises 14 residues. Germline V lookup: CDR1 SGDLS, CDR2 YYNGEE. V gave up 3 bases and J gave up 7 bases, with 16 bases separating them. The CDR3 reads CASSGFLGGGEAFF. CDR3 DNA: TGTGCCAGCAGCGGATTCCTAGGAGGTGGTGAAGCTTTCTTT.

V usage is TRBV7-8 and J usage is TRBJ2-1; 9 nucleotides agree with TRBD2. After removal of 5 bases from V and 2 bases from J, the junction contained 16 bases not matched to a gene. The CDR3 loop spans 19 amino acids. Per the germline V gene, CDR1 is SGHVS and CDR2 is FQNEAQ. The CDR3 DNA follows: TGTGCCAGCAGCCGACTTCCCCCAGCAGCGGGGGGCCCCTACAATGAGCAGTTCTTC. It specifies CASSRLPPAAGGPYNEQFF.

The J gene is TRBJ2-1, the V gene TRBV6-2 or TRBV6-3, with a weak D call TRBD2 (5 bases). There are 17 residues in the CDR3. V shed 4 bases and J shed 6 bases, with 22 bases lying between them. Germline-derived CDR1 and CDR2 are MNHEY and SVGEGT. CDR3 region: CASSSLNAGLGPNEQFF. The CDR3 nucleotides are TGTGCCAGCAGTTCTTTAAATGCGGGTTTGGGCCCCAATGAGCAGTTCTTC.

The chain joins TRBV7-9 to TRBJ1-2; perhaps TRBD1 as D (6 bases). The CDR3 is 13 residues long. Trimming shortened V by 5 bases and J by 8 bases, and 15 bases separated the two germline ends. From germline, CDR1 is SEHNR and CDR2 FQNEAQ (reference sequence). CDR3 loop: CASSAGQYEGYTF. The DNA of the CDR3 is TGTGCCAGCAGCGCAGGACAGTATGAAGGCTACACCTTC.